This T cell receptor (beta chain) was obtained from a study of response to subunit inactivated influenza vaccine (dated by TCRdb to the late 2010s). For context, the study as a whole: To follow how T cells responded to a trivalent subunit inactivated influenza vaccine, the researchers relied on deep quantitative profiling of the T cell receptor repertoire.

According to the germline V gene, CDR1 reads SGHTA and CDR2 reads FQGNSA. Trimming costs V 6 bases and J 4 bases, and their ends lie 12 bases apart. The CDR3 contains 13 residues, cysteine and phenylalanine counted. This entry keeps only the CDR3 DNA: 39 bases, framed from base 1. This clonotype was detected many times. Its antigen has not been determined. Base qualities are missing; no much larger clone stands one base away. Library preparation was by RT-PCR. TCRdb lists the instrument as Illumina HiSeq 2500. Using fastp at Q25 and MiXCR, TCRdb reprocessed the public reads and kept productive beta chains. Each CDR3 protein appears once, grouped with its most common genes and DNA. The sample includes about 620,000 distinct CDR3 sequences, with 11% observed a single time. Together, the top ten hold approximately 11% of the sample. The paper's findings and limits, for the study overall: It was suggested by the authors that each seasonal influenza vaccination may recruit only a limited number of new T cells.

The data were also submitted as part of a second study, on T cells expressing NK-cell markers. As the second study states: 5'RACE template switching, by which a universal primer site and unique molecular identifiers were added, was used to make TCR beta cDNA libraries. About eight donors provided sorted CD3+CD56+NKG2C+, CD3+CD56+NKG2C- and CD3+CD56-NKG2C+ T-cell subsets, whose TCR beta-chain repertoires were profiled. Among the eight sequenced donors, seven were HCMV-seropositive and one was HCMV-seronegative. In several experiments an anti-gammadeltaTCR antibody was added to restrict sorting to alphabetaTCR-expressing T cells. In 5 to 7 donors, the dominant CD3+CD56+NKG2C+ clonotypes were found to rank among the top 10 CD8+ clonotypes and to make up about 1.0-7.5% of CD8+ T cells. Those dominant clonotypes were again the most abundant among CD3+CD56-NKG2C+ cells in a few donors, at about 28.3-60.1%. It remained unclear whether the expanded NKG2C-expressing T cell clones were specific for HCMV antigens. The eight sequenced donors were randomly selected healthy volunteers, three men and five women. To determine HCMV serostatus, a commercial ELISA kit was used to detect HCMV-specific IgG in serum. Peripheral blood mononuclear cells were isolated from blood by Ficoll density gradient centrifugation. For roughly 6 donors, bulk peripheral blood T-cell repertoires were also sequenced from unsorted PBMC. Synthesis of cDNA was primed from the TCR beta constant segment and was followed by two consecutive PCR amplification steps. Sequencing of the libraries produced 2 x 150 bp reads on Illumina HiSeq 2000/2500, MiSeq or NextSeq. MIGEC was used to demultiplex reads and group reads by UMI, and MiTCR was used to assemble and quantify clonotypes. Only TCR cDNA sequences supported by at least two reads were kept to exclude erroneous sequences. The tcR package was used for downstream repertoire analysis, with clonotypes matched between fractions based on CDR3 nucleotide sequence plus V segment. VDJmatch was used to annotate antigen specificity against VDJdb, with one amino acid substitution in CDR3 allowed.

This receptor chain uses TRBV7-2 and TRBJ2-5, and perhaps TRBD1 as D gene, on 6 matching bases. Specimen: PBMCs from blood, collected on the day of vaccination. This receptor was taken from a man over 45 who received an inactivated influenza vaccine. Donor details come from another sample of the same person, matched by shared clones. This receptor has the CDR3 CASSQQGRETQYF. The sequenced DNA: TGTGCCAGCAGTCAACAGGGAAGAGAGACCCAGTACTTC.